This TCR beta chain is drawn from a study of neurological immune-mediated disorders. The cDNA was synthesized by means of template-switch 5'RACE, which was carried out with 10-nucleotide random UMIs. TCRdb reanalysed the 5' RACE reads using MiXCR and keeps one entry per CDR3 protein. The sample lists tens of thousands of distinct CDR3 sequences, more than 9.5% seen once, with 1.8% in the top ten. The germline gives CDR1 LGHNA, CDR2 YSLEER. The length of the CDR3 is 16 residues. Trimming took off 0 bases at V and 0 bases at J, with 12 bases between the two ends. Individuals who volunteered at a blood bank located in Maryland, USA, made up the group of healthy controls. Unsorted libraries were derived from 2 million PBMCs stored at -80 C. This clonotype has ten or more counts. What it binds is unknown. Study-level points and caveats: No CDR3 amino acid sequences recurred among expanded clones across subjects, suggesting private repertoires in all groups.

The chain is built from TRBV4-3 and TRBJ2-7; possibly TRBD1 or TRBD2 for D (5 bases each). Material for sequencing was PBMCs. This sequence originates from a man aged 55 to 69 in good health. The CDR3 region is CASSQDMAGSSYEQYF. Here the CDR3 DNA reads TGCGCCAGCAGCCAAGATATGGCAGGGAGCTCCTACGAGCAGTACTTC.